This is a list of T cell receptor beta chains from one sample in a study of blood T cell repertoires in COVID-19. Assay: immunoSEQ multiplex PCR; the TCRdb copy retains only in-frame clones and omits some. The table lists 100,000 or so clones, 85% of them singletons. Sequenced material: peripheral blood. The receptor set was obtained from a woman aged 70-85 years with active or convalescent COVID-19. Both conserved end residues are part of each CDR3. The order of the fields is J gene, clone size, D gene, V gene, CDR3 DNA, CDR3 protein. The D gene is left open where the match is weak. Clone size is stated in some rows and not others, as once, few, many or a class when expanded.

TRBJ2-1 few . TRBV7-2 TGTGCCAGCAGCTTAGATCTAGTGAGTGAGCAGTTCTTC CASSLDLVSEQFF
TRBJ2-1 . . TRBV7-2 TGTGCCAGCAGCCTAGGGGGAGTGAATGAGCAGTTCTTC CASSLGGVNEQFF
TRBJ2-5 . TRBD2 TRBV6-2/TRBV6-3 TGTGCCAGCAGTTCTGGACTAGCGGGTATTCGTGAGACCCAGTACTTC CASSSGLAGIRETQYF
TRBJ2-4 . . TRBV4-3 TGCGCCAGCAGCCAAGACCTAGCCAAAAACATTCAGTACTTC CASSQDLAKNIQYF
TRBJ2-7 . TRBD1 TRBV5-1 TGCGCCAGCAGCTTGGTGGGGACAGGGATGTACGAGCAGTACTTC CASSLVGTGMYEQYF
TRBJ2-1 . TRBD1 TRBV7-2 TGTGCCAGCAGCTTAGGTGGGACAGGGGTCAATGAGCAGTTCTTC CASSLGGTGVNEQFF
TRBJ2-1 . . TRBV11-2 TGTGCCAGCAGCTTAGATGGACTATTCATGGGAGAGCAGTTCTTC CASSLDGLFMGEQFF
TRBJ2-6 . TRBD1 TRBV18 TGTGCCAGCTCACTTACGGGACAGGGGTCCTCTGGGGCCAACGTCCTGACTTTC CASSLTGQGSSGANVLTF
TRBJ2-3 . TRBD1 TRBV11-3 TGTGCCAGCAGCCCGGGACAGGGGGCTTACACAGATACGCAGTATTTT CASSPGQGAYTDTQYF
TRBJ2-1 . . TRBV3-1/TRBV3-2 TGTGCCAGCAGCCAAGAGGGCAGGGGGGTCTACAATGAGCAGTTCTTC CASSQEGRGVYNEQFF
TRBJ2-4 . . TRBV30 TGTGCCTGGAGCGCTCAGGGTTTTGACATTCAGTACTTC CAWSAQGFDIQYF
TRBJ2-7 . . TRBV7-8 TGTGCCAGCAGCTTAGCGGCCGACTACGAGCAGTACTTC CASSLAADYEQYF
TRBJ1-2 . TRBD1 TRBV11-2 TGTGCCAGCAGCCCAGACAGGGGGGGGCTTGGCTACACCTTC CASSPDRGGLGYTF
TRBJ2-5 . . TRBV25-1 TGTGCCAGCAGCGGGGGACTTCAAGAGACCCAGTACTTC CASSGGLQETQYF